This is a list of T cell receptor beta chains from one sample in a study of blood T cell repertoires in COVID-19. Measured with immunoSEQ multiplex PCR; TCRdb has only the in-frame clones, and not every one. Of over 150,000 clones listed, approximately 80% are singletons. What was sequenced was peripheral blood. These receptors all come from a woman aged 40 to 50 with COVID-19, enrolled during active disease. Both conserved end residues are part of each CDR3. Fields, in order: J gene, V gene, D gene, clone size, CDR3 protein, CDR3 DNA. A D gene is named only where the DNA matches it firmly. Some rows have no size entry. The others give once, few or many, or a class for an expanded clone.

J gene: TRBJ2-7
V gene: TRBV11-3
D gene: TRBD2
clone size: .
CDR3 protein: CASSGRGEAYEQYF
CDR3 DNA: TGTGCCAGCAGCGGCCGGGGGGAGGCCTACGAGCAGTACTTC

J gene: TRBJ1-1
V gene: TRBV5-6
D gene: TRBD1
clone size: .
CDR3 protein: CASSRPAGAGGNTEAFF
CDR3 DNA: TGTGCCAGCAGCCGGCCGGCAGGGGCAGGGGGAAACACTGAAGCTTTCTTT

J gene: TRBJ1-2
V gene: TRBV5-1
D gene: .
clone size: .
CDR3 protein: CASSLGATALNYGYTF
CDR3 DNA: TGCGCCAGCAGCTTGGGGGCGACAGCTCTTAACTATGGCTACACCTTC

J gene: TRBJ2-7
V gene: TRBV11-2
D gene: TRBD2
clone size: few
CDR3 protein: CASSLGAGGPHEQYF
CDR3 DNA: TGTGCCAGCAGCTTAGGAGCGGGAGGGCCCCACGAGCAGTACTTC

J gene: TRBJ1-1
V gene: TRBV5-6
D gene: .
clone size: .
CDR3 protein: CASSLTGTTSGAFF
CDR3 DNA: TGTGCCAGCAGCTTAACCGGGACAACCAGCGGAGCTTTCTTT

J gene: TRBJ2-7
V gene: TRBV6-5
D gene: TRBD1
clone size: .
CDR3 protein: CASRDRVSPFNEQYF
CDR3 DNA: TGTGCCAGCAGAGACAGGGTGTCCCCATTTAACGAGCAGTACTTC

J gene: TRBJ1-5
V gene: TRBV24-1
D gene: .
clone size: .
CDR3 protein: CATSDQVNQPQHF
CDR3 DNA: TGTGCCACCAGTGACCAGGTGAATCAGCCCCAGCATTTT

J gene: TRBJ2-3
V gene: TRBV28
D gene: TRBD2
clone size: .
CDR3 protein: CASSFLAGEDTQYF
CDR3 DNA: TGTGCCAGCAGTTTTCTAGCGGGAGAGGATACGCAGTATTTT

J gene: TRBJ1-2
V gene: TRBV4-1
D gene: .
clone size: .
CDR3 protein: CASSQAPGVGYGYTF
CDR3 DNA: TGCGCCAGCAGCCAAGCTCCGGGGGTTGGCTATGGCTACACCTTC

J gene: TRBJ2-5
V gene: TRBV3-1/TRBV3-2
D gene: .
clone size: .
CDR3 protein: CASSQEGTWGGETQYF
CDR3 DNA: TGTGCCAGCAGCCAAGAAGGGACTTGGGGAGGAGAGACCCAGTACTTC

J gene: TRBJ2-2
V gene: TRBV4-1
D gene: .
clone size: few
CDR3 protein: CASSQSGRNTGELFF
CDR3 DNA: TGCGCCAGCAGCCAGTCGGGAAGGAACACCGGGGAGCTGTTTTTT

J gene: TRBJ1-2
V gene: TRBV28
D gene: .
clone size: .
CDR3 protein: CASSPHLPLTGNYGYTF
CDR3 DNA: TGTGCCAGTAGTCCCCATCTGCCCTTAACAGGGAACTATGGCTACACCTTC

J gene: TRBJ1-3
V gene: TRBV9
D gene: .
clone size: .
CDR3 protein: CASSVGATSGNTIYF
CDR3 DNA: TGTGCCAGCAGCGTAGGGGCGACCTCTGGAAACACCATATATTTT

J gene: TRBJ1-1
V gene: TRBV11-2
D gene: .
clone size: .
CDR3 protein: CASSPPLVRAFF
CDR3 DNA: TGTGCCAGCAGCCCCCCATTGGTGCGGGCTTTCTTT

J gene: TRBJ1-1
V gene: TRBV7-3
D gene: TRBD1
clone size: .
CDR3 protein: CASSSGQVGTEAFF
CDR3 DNA: TGTGCCAGCAGCTCGGGACAGGTGGGGACTGAAGCTTTCTTT

J gene: TRBJ1-5
V gene: TRBV27
D gene: .
clone size: .
CDR3 protein: CASSFRQEKYSNQPQHF
CDR3 DNA: TGTGCCAGCAGTTTCAGACAGGAGAAATATAGCAATCAGCCCCAGCATTTT

J gene: TRBJ1-2
V gene: TRBV9
D gene: TRBD1
clone size: .
CDR3 protein: CASNGGDRGPYGYTF
CDR3 DNA: TGTGCCAGCAATGGGGGGGACAGGGGACCCTATGGCTACACCTTC

J gene: TRBJ1-2
V gene: TRBV27
D gene: TRBD1
clone size: .
CDR3 protein: CASRGLRDRGGYTF
CDR3 DNA: TGTGCCAGCAGGGGACTCCGGGACAGGGGTGGCTACACCTTC

J gene: TRBJ1-1
V gene: TRBV19
D gene: .
clone size: .
CDR3 protein: CATRGPGRTEAFF
CDR3 DNA: TGTGCCACACGCGGGCCCGGGAGGACTGAAGCTTTCTTT

J gene: TRBJ1-5
V gene: TRBV28
D gene: .
clone size: .
CDR3 protein: CASSLGGQRNQPQHF
CDR3 DNA: TGTGCCAGCAGTTTAGGAGGCCAACGCAATCAGCCCCAGCATTTT

J gene: TRBJ1-2
V gene: TRBV6-1
D gene: .
clone size: .
CDR3 protein: CASSDVRGAGYTF
CDR3 DNA: TGTGCCAGCAGTGATGTCAGGGGAGCTGGCTACACCTTC

J gene: TRBJ2-3
V gene: TRBV19
D gene: TRBD1
clone size: .
CDR3 protein: CASSLDRGADTQYF
CDR3 DNA: TGTGCCAGTAGTCTCGACAGGGGCGCAGATACGCAGTATTTT